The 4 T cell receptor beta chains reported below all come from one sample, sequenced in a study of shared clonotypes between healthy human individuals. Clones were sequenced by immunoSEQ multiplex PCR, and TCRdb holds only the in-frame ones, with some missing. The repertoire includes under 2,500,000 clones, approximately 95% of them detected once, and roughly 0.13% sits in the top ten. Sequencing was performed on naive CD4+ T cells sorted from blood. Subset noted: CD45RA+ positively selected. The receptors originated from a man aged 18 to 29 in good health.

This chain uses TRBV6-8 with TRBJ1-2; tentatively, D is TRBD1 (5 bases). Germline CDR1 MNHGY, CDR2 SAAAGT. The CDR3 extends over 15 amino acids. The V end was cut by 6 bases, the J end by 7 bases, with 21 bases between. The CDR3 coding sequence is TGTGCCAGCAGCCGCGGGTGGGGGAATGATCCTGGCTACACCTTC. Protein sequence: CASSRGWGNDPGYTF.

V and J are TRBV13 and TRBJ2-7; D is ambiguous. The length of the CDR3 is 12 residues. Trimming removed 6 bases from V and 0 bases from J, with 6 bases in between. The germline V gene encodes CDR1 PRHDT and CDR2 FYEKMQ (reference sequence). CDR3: CASRESSYEQYF. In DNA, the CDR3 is TGTGCCAGCAGAGAATCCTCCTACGAGCAGTACTTC. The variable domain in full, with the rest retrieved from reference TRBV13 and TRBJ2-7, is AAGVIQSPRHLIKEKRETATLKCYPIPRHDTVYWYQQGPGQDPQFLISFYEKMQSDKGSIPDRFSAQQFSDYHSELNMSSLELGDSALYFCASRESSYEQYFGPGTRLTVT.

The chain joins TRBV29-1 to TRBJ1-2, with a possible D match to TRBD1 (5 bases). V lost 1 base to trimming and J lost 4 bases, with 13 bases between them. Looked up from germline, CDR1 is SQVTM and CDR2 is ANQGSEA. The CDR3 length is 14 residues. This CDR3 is CSVEAGQAGYGYTF. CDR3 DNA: TGCAGCGTTGAAGCCGGACAAGCAGGCTATGGCTACACCTTC.

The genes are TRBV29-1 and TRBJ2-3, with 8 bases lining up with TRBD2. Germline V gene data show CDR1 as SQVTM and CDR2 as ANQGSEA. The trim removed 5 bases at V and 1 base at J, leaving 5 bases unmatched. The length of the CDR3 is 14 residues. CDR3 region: CSVWTSLGTDTQYF. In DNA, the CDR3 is TGCAGCGTTTGGACTAGCTTGGGCACAGATACGCAGTATTTT.